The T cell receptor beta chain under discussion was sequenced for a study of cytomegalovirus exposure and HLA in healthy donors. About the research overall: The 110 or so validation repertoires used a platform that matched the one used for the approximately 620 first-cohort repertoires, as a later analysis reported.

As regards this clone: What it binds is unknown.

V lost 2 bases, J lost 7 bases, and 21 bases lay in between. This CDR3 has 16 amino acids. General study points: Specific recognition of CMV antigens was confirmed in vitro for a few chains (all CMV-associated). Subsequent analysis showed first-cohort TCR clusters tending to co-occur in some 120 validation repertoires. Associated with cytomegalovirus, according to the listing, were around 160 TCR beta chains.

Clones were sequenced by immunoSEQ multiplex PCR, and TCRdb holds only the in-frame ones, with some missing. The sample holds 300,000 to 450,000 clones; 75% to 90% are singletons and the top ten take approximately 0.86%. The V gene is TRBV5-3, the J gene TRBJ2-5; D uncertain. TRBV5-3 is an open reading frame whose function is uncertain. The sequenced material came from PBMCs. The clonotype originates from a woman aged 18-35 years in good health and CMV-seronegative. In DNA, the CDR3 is TGTGCCAGAAGCTTCAGCGCCTGGCCCGTGTTAAGGACCCAGTACTTC. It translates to CARSFSAWPVLRTQYF.